These T cell receptor beta chains were read from a single sample in a study of blood T cell repertoires in COVID-19. The assay was immunoSEQ multiplex PCR, and TCRdb's table has in-frame clones only and misses some. The data show about 140,000 clones, 82% seen once. Sequencing was performed on peripheral blood. These receptors were taken from a woman older than 75 with acute or convalescent COVID-19. CDR3s include the opening cysteine and the closing phenylalanine or tryptophan. Fields, in order: V gene, J gene, CDR3 protein.

TRBV28	TRBJ1-1	CASSLFGQGANTEAFF
TRBV6-5	TRBJ2-4	CASSYQDIWYF
TRBV24-1	TRBJ2-2	CATSGLTGDAGELFF
TRBV25-1	TRBJ2-1	CASSLVDSYNEQFF
TRBV5-5	TRBJ2-1	CASSVGGTGSEQFF
TRBV25-1	TRBJ2-3	CASSEGGGGAGDTQYF
TRBV9	TRBJ2-5	CASSPHLAGGEETQYF
TRBV5-4	TRBJ2-5	CASSPRGRGTQYF
TRBV4-1	TRBJ2-3	CASSQVGAPGRTDTQYF
TRBV28	TRBJ1-5	CASSFSQSPSKQGINQPQHF
TRBV20-1	TRBJ1-2	CSASSSGSSYGYTF
TRBV20-1	TRBJ1-1	CSARKSTEAFF
TRBV29-1	TRBJ2-5	CSVRPGETQYF
TRBV28	TRBJ2-3	CASSRAGAQYF
TRBV21-1	TRBJ1-2	CASSKIRDRGNLLYGYTF
TRBV7-2	TRBJ2-1	CASSHPETNYNNEQFF
TRBV5-1	TRBJ1-3	CASRGTGFGNTIYF
TRBV7-9	TRBJ2-7	CASSNFVEQGGPEQYF
TRBV2	TRBJ2-4	CASSEARTGLAKNIQYF
TRBV3-1/TRBV3-2	TRBJ2-1	CASSQEPGHPRGQFF
TRBV9	TRBJ2-3	CASSPLGASDTQYF
TRBV9	TRBJ1-4	CASSLGDSGTEKLFF
TRBV24-1	TRBJ2-7	CATSDPEREAMVCEQYF
TRBV27	TRBJ1-2	CASRLDRDYGYTF
TRBV28	TRBJ2-5	CASSPGTGPPGMVETQYF
TRBV9	TRBJ2-2	CASNLDSAGGELFF
TRBV12-5	TRBJ1-2	CASGLDTLQGADGYTF
TRBV19	TRBJ2-3	CASSRADTDTQYF
TRBV28	TRBJ1-6	CASSTPHLVYNSPLHF
TRBV18	TRBJ2-7	CASSPQSHKDRGSYEQYF
TRBV5-6	TRBJ2-2	CASSVAISGELFF
TRBV27	TRBJ1-2	CASSLPGTGIYGYTF
TRBV6-5	TRBJ2-1	CASSSSAEYNEQFF
TRBV6-5	TRBJ2-1	CASRTSGIVDEQFF
TRBV30	TRBJ2-3	CAWSVRETDTQYF
TRBV5-1	TRBJ1-4	CASSPFVTNEKLFF
TRBV7-3	TRBJ1-4	CASSLTPGEKLFF
TRBV19	TRBJ1-2	CASSISGENGYTF
TRBV5-4	TRBJ2-7	CASSFSGTREQYF
TRBV6-4	TRBJ2-2	CASSVLANTGELFF
TRBV2	TRBJ2-3	CASSDFRAWETDTQYF
TRBV18	TRBJ2-5	CASSPPSNRETQYF
TRBV19	TRBJ1-6	CASKFRQGALISPLHF
TRBV5-1	TRBJ1-1	CASSLYQGAGNTEAFF